The clone carrying this T cell receptor (beta chain) was counted a few times. The antigen is not known. This CDR3 comprises 13 residues. CDR1 and CDR2 from the germline V gene are SEHNR and FQNEAQ (reference sequence). V lost 3 bases and J 2 bases, leaving 7 bases between the germline ends. The sample comes from a study of T cell repertoires in cytomegalovirus infection. Study results and limitations: HLA-C-restricted CMV-specific TCR beta clonotypes were dominant in the ex vivo response. Adding up the frequency of public TCR beta families identified people who carried CMV plus the relevant HLA.

TCRdb analysed the reads with MiXCR anew, one entry per CDR3 protein. The sample yields 270,000 or so distinct CDR3 sequences, over 15% seen once. Source material: CD8+ T cells from PBMCs. This clonotype was sampled from a human donor in good health (CMV status not recorded). Some clones in this sample may be carry-over from other donors' samples. V usage is TRBV7-9 and J usage is TRBJ1-2; D is unclear. In DNA form, the CDR3 reads TGTGCCAGCAGCTTTCAGAGCAACTATGGCTACACCTTC. Encoded protein: CASSFQSNYGYTF.